This T cell receptor beta chain was captured by sequencing in a study of tumor-infiltrating lymphocytes in oesophageal squamous cell carcinoma. In germline, CDR1 is SGDLS, CDR2 YYNGEE. The CDR3 is made up of 13 amino acids. Between the trimmed V and J ends, which lost 4 bases and 0 bases, there was a span of 8 bases. TCRdb recomputed calls from the PCR reads with MiXCR, one row per CDR3 protein. The data show about 19,000 distinct CDR3 sequences, around 40% seen once. The sequenced material came from blood. This TCR was recovered from a male donor with esophageal squamous cell carcinoma. This chain links TRBV9 with TRBJ2-7; D is uncertain. CDR3 nucleotide sequence: TGTGCCAGCAGCCGCCCCCCCTCCTACGAGCAGTACTTC. Protein sequence: CASSRPPSYEQYF.